These 2 T cell receptor beta chains came from one sample sequenced in a study of blood T cell repertoires in COVID-19. Assay used: immunoSEQ multiplex PCR; TCRdb lists only in-frame clones, some missing. Here the sample spans 45,000 to 55,000 clones, approximately 88% being singletons. Source material: peripheral blood. The receptors were sampled from a human donor in a cohort sampled during active COVID-19.

The chain carries TRBV2 and TRBJ2-7; the D gene is possibly TRBD1 (6 bases). CDR1 is SNHLY, CDR2 FYNNEI, per germline. The CDR3 totals 13 residues. V lost 7 bases to trimming and J lost 1 base, with 11 bases between them. CDR3 in amino acids: CASTLTGSYEQYF. The CDR3, as DNA: TGTGCCAGCACCCTGACAGGTTCCTACGAGCAGTACTTC. The full variable domain, in which reference TRBV2 and TRBJ2-7 provide the parts outside the CDR3, is EPEVTQTPSHQVTQMGQEVILRCVPISNHLYFYWYRQILGQKVEFLVSFYNNEISEKSEIFDDQFSVERPDGSNFTLKIRSTKLEDSAMYFCASTLTGSYEQYFGPGTRLTVT.

The chain combines TRBV6-5 with TRBJ2-7; possibly TRBD1 for D (6 bases). The CDR3 consists of 15 residues. In germline, CDR1 is MNHEY, CDR2 SVGAGI. V lost 5 bases to trimming and J lost 2 bases, with 16 bases between them. The CDR3: CASSQMTGVTYEQYF. The CDR3 DNA sequence: TGTGCCAGCAGTCAAATGACAGGAGTAACCTACGAGCAGTACTTC.